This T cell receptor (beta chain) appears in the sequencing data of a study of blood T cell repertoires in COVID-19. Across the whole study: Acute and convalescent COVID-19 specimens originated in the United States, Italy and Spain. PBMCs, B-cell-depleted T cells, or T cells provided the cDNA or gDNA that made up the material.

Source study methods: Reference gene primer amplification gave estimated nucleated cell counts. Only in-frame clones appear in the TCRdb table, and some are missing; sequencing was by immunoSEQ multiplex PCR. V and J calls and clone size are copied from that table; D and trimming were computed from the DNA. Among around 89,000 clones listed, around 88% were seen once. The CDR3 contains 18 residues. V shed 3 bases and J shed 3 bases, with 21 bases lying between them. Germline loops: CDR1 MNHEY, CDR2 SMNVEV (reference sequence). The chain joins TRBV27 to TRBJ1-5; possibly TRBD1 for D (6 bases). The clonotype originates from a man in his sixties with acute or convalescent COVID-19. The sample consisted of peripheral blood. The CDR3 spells CASSFLRGTGRPNQPQHF. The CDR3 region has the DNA TGTGCCAGCAGTTTCCTGAGGGGGACCGGAAGGCCCAATCAGCCCCAGCATTTT.